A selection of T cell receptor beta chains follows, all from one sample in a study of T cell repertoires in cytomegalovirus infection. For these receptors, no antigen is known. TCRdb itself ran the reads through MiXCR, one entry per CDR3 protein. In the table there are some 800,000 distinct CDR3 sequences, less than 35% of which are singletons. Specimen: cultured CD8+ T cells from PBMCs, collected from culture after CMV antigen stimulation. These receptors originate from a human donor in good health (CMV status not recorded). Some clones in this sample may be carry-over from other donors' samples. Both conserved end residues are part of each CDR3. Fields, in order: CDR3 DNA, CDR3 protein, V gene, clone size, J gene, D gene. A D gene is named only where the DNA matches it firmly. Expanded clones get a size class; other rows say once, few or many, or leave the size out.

DNA: TGTGCCAGCAGCCTTAGGCAGGGGAGAACAGATACGCAGTATTTT
CDR3: CASSLRQGRTDTQYF
V: TRBV6-5
size: many
J: TRBJ2-3
D: NA

DNA: TGCAGCGTTGACAGTACGGATATCGTAAACTATGGCTACACCTTC
CDR3: CSVDSTDIVNYGYTF
V: TRBV29-1
size: few
J: TRBJ1-2
D: NA

DNA: TGTGCCAGCAGTTACTCGGCCGGCAATGAGCAGTTCTTC
CDR3: CASSYSAGNEQFF
V: TRBV6-5
size: few
J: TRBJ2-1
D: NA

DNA: TGTGCCAGCAGCTTGGCCGCCCGGGAAGTCTACGAGCAGTACTTC
CDR3: CASSLAAREVYEQYF
V: TRBV5-5
size: NA
J: TRBJ2-7
D: NA

DNA: TGCGCCAGCAGCTTGGAGGGGAATAGTGAGCAGTTCTTC
CDR3: CASSLEGNSEQFF
V: TRBV5-1
size: NA
J: TRBJ2-1
D: NA

DNA: TGTGCCAGCAGTTACTCCGGCAGGGACGTGCATGGCTACACCTTC
CDR3: CASSYSGRDVHGYTF
V: TRBV6-5
size: many
J: TRBJ1-2
D: NA

DNA: TGTGCCAGCAGTGTTGGGCAGTACTTC
CDR3: CASSVGQYF
V: TRBV2
size: NA
J: TRBJ2-7
D: NA

DNA: TGCGCCAGCAGCCAAGATATGGGGACTGAAGCTTTCTTT
CDR3: CASSQDMGTEAFF
V: TRBV4-3
size: few
J: TRBJ1-1
D: NA

DNA: TGTGCCAGCAGCGTAGGAGGGGGGGCCGAAGAGACCCAGTACTTC
CDR3: CASSVGGGAEETQYF
V: TRBV9
size: NA
J: TRBJ2-5
D: NA

DNA: TGTGCCAGCAGCCGGGACTTTCATGAGCAGTTCTTC
CDR3: CASSRDFHEQFF
V: TRBV7-9
size: NA
J: TRBJ2-1
D: NA

DNA: TGTGCCAGCAGATCTGCGGGACAGGGGTATAACTATGGCTACACCTTC
CDR3: CASRSAGQGYNYGYTF
V: TRBV7-9
size: few
J: TRBJ1-2
D: TRBD1

DNA: TGTGCCAGCAGTCATCTCGGGGGGACGATGGAAAAACTGTTTTTT
CDR3: CASSHLGGTMEKLFF
V: TRBV12-3/TRBV12-4
size: few
J: TRBJ1-4
D: NA

DNA: TGTGCCAGCAGTGATTCGACAGCGCCGATCCGCTACGAGCAGTACTTC
CDR3: CASSDSTAPIRYEQYF
V: TRBV2
size: few
J: TRBJ2-7
D: NA

DNA: TGTGCCAGCAGCTTAGCGCGTGGGTTAAGGGACACCGGGGAGCTGTTTTTT
CDR3: CASSLARGLRDTGELFF
V: TRBV7-9
size: few
J: TRBJ2-2
D: NA

DNA: TGTGCCAGCAGTGAAGAGGGGCCCGGGGAGCTGTTTTTT
CDR3: CASSEEGPGELFF
V: TRBV6-1
size: few
J: TRBJ2-2
D: NA

DNA: TGTGCCAGCAGCTTAGAACGGTACACAGATACGCAGTATTTT
CDR3: CASSLERYTDTQYF
V: TRBV7-2
size: many
J: TRBJ2-3
D: NA

DNA: TGTGCCAGCAGTTACGCCGGTATGGACACTGAAGCTTTCTTT
CDR3: CASSYAGMDTEAFF
V: TRBV6-5
size: few
J: TRBJ1-1
D: NA

DNA: TGTGCCACCAGTGATCCATTTGACTCCTCTAGCACAGATACGCAGTATTTT
CDR3: CATSDPFDSSSTDTQYF
V: TRBV24-1
size: NA
J: TRBJ2-3
D: NA

DNA: TGTGCCACGGAAGGGGGGGAACCCCTCAATGAGCAGTTCTTC
CDR3: CATEGGEPLNEQFF
V: TRBV6-5
size: many
J: TRBJ2-1
D: NA

DNA: TGCAGTGCTCCTCGGGAGTTTACGAACACTGAAGCTTTCTTT
CDR3: CSAPREFTNTEAFF
V: TRBV20-1
size: once
J: TRBJ1-1
D: NA

DNA: TGTGCCAGCAGCCCCCTCCGCGACAACTATGGCTACACCTTC
CDR3: CASSPLRDNYGYTF
V: TRBV7-9
size: NA
J: TRBJ1-2
D: NA

DNA: TGTGCCAGCAGTGCGCTAGCGTTTCCGAGCTCCTACGAGCAGTACTTC
CDR3: CASSALAFPSSYEQYF
V: TRBV2
size: NA
J: TRBJ2-7
D: NA

DNA: TGTGCCACCAGTGTGCCCCAGACAGACCCGAGCTTCTACAATGAGCAGTTCTTC
CDR3: CATSVPQTDPSFYNEQFF
V: TRBV24-1
size: NA
J: TRBJ2-1
D: NA

DNA: TGTGCCAGCAGCTTAAACGCCGTAGGGCGCGGGAACACTGAAGCTTTCTTT
CDR3: CASSLNAVGRGNTEAFF
V: TRBV7-2
size: many
J: TRBJ1-1
D: NA

DNA: TGTGCCAGCAGCTTGGAGAGGCGGGACAATGAGCAGTTCTTC
CDR3: CASSLERRDNEQFF
V: TRBV5-4
size: few
J: TRBJ2-1
D: NA

DNA: TGTGCCAGCAGTCGGGTCACCTATAATTCACCCCTCCACTTT
CDR3: CASSRVTYNSPLHF
V: TRBV2
size: NA
J: TRBJ1-6
D: NA

DNA: TGTGCCACCAGTGATAGCAGGGGGGCCACAGATACGCAGTATTTT
CDR3: CATSDSRGATDTQYF
V: TRBV24-1
size: NA
J: TRBJ2-3
D: NA

DNA: TGTGCCAGCAGTGTGTGGCGGACTAATGAAAAACTGTTTTTT
CDR3: CASSVWRTNEKLFF
V: TRBV2
size: NA
J: TRBJ1-4
D: NA